This section outlines one T cell receptor (beta chain) sequence together with its context. This clone was seen a few times. The target of this receptor is not known. Qualities for individual bases were not recorded, and no much larger clone is one base off. The CDR3 measures 13 amino acids from cysteine to phenylalanine. The kept DNA is CDR3 alone, 39 bases in frame from the first base. CDR1 and CDR2 are read off the germline V gene (reference sequence) as SEHNR and FQNEAQ. The junction shows trimming of 8 bases on V and 5 bases on J, plus 15 bases between the germline ends. Read against the paper, the sample's time point label means: cycle 1 day 1 (C1D1), immediately before nivolumab initiation. Relapse after autologous stem cell transplantation had occurred in all trial patients, and cohorts A, B and C were distinguished by prior brentuximab vedotin exposure. The trial cohort was composed of over 50 patients with relapsed/refractory classical Hodgkin lymphoma, for whom complete response, partial response or progressive disease was recorded as best overall response. Single-agent nivolumab was administered to trial patients in the multi-cohort phase II CheckMate 205 trial. An independent review committee assessed best overall response using the 2007 International Working Group response criteria. PBMCs from the trial were collected at three points: immediately before nivolumab initiation (C1D1), and during therapy at cycle 2 day 1 and cycle 4 day 1. Peripheral blood was collected in 8 mL Vacutainer Cell Preparation Tubes, from which PBMCs were isolated by centrifugation and then cryopreserved.

These data are taken from a study of PD-1 blockade in classical Hodgkin lymphoma (dated by TCRdb to 2019 to 2021). Regarding the research as a whole: Nivolumab dosing was 3 mg/kg intravenously every 2 weeks, continuing until either disease progression or unacceptable toxicity. The study used CyTOF and TCR beta sequencing to define a peripheral blood immune signature of response to PD-1 blockade in classical Hodgkin lymphoma.

Results and caveats for the whole study, not just this receptor: Only a single clinical trial cohort was studied, and what caused the repertoire differences, possibly disease activity or prior therapy, remained undefined. Baseline TCR diversity was reported as lower in newly diagnosed patients than in healthy donors, and lower still in relapsed/refractory patients. CD4+ but not CD8+ TCR diversity rose significantly by C4D1 (p=0.0027 vs p=0.16), most apparent in complete responders (p=0.02). Trial patients with a complete response had baseline diversity similar to that of newly diagnosed patients, while partial responders and progressors had significantly lower diversity. Lower diversity was observed in patients in whom nivolumab was started less than 1 year after ASCT, and these patients were excluded from later analyses so that confounding by immune reconstitution would be avoided.

Genomic DNA was extracted with the Qiagen DNeasy kit from unsorted PBMCs and from negatively selected CD4+ and CD8+ fractions. Using primers that anneal to V and J segments, immunoSEQ multiplex PCR amplified the TCR beta CDR3 regions. A synthetic immune receptor repertoire was used to minimize amplification bias, and any residual bias was removed computationally once sequencing was done. The paper's processing steps were these. Custom Python scripts were used to quantify repertoire diversity as the Shannon entropy index. The unsorted, CD4+ and CD8+ repertoires were each analyzed separately, with the exception of combined analyses, where CD4+ and CD8+ sequences were merged in silico. A clone counted as expanded when the clone's frequency after treatment rose at least 2-fold relative to C1D1, and clones undetected at baseline were given a pseudocount of 0.5. Clones with 0 or 1 copy at C1D1 were defined as singleton clones, while clones with 2 or more copies were defined as non-singleton clones. Clones expanded in unsorted samples were labelled as CD4+, CD8+ or unknown by matching protein sequences in sorted samples from the same patient. Diversity changes from C1D1 to C4D1 were tested in paired samples using Wilcoxon tests. TCRdb obtained this table from immuneACCESS and retained in-frame rearrangements with V and J assigned. These tables miss some clones; where compared with another copy, unresolved V genes account for less than half of the shortfall, and the remainder is unexplained. The DNA was the basis for D and trimming; V, J and clone size are from that table. This sample comprises roughly 42,000 clones, 60% to 75% of them detected only once. The ten biggest clones cover around 3% of the sample.

The sequenced sample was peripheral blood mononuclear cells (PBMCs), obtained at baseline. This clonotype originated in a human donor with classical Hodgkin lymphoma. The rearrangement joined TRBV7-9 to TRBJ1-2, and the D gene may be TRBD1, 5 bases matching. The nucleotides are TGTGCCAGCGCTGGGGGGATGGGTTATGGCTACACCTTC. Its coded protein is CASAGGMGYGYTF.